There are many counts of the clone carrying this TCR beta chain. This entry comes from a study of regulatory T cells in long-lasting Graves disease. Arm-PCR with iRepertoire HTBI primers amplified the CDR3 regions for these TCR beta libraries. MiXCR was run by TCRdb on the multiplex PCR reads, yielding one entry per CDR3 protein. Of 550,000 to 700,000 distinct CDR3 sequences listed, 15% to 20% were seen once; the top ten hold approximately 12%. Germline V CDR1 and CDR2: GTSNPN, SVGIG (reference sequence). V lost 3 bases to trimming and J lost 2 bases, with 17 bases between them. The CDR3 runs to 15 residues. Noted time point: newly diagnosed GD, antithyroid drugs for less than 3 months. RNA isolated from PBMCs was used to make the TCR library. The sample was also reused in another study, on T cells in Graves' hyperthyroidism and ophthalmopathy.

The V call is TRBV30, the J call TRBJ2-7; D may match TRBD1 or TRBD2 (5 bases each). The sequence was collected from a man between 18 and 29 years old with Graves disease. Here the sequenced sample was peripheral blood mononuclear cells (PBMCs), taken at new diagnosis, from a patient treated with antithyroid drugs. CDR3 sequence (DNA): TGTGCCTGGAGCTCTTTCCGGGACCCGCCCTACGAGCAGTACTTC. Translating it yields CAWSSFRDPPYEQYF.